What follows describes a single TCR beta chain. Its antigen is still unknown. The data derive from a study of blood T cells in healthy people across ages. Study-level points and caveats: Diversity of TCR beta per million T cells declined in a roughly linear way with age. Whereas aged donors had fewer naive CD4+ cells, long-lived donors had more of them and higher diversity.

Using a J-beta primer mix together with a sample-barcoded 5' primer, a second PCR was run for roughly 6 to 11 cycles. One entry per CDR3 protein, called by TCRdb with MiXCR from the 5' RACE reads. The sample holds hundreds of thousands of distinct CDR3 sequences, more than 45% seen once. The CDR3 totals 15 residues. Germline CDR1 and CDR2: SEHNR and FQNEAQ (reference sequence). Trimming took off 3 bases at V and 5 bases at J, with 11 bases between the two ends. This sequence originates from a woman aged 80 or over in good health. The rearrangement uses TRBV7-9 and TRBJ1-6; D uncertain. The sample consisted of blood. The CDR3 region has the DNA TGTGCCAGCAGCTTTTCGTCTTCCGATAATTCACCCCTCCACTTT. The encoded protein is CASSFSSSDNSPLHF.